Below, 14 T cell receptor beta chains from the same sample are listed, as sequenced in a study of T cells in Graves' hyperthyroidism and ophthalmopathy. RNA transcripts yielded amplified TCR beta CDR3 regions. First-round RT-PCR targeting the TCR CDR3 was performed with the HTBI primer set. Using its own MiXCR run on the multiplex PCR reads, TCRdb lists one record per CDR3 protein. Of fewer than 450,000 distinct CDR3 sequences listed, about a sixth are singletons. The sample comprised blood. Receptor source: a woman aged 25-40 years with Graves' hyperthyroidism that later progressed to Graves' ophthalmopathy.

This chain links TRBV6-5 with TRBJ2-2, with D uncertain. The V and J ends lost 3 bases and 5 bases respectively, with 10 bases between them. The CDR3 sequence is 14 residues long. The germline CDR1 and CDR2 sequences are MNHEY and SVGAGI. CDR3 DNA: TGTGCCAGCAGTTATGGTCAGCAGACCGGGGAGCTGTTTTTT. Translated, it gives CASSYGQQTGELFF.

For this clonotype: With a much larger clone just one base away, this may be a read error. This chain links TRBV30 with TRBJ2-3; 7 bases match TRBD1. CDR3 size: 13 residues. Per the germline V gene, CDR1 is GTSNPN and CDR2 is SVGIG (reference sequence). The CDR3 nucleotides are TGTGCCTGGAGACTACAGGGGACAGATACGCGGTATTTT. Protein product: CAWRLQGTDTRYF.

This chain uses TRBV28 with TRBJ2-4; D may be TRBD1 (6 bases). V dropped 7 bases and J dropped 5 bases, with 42 bases sitting between them. The CDR3 contains 23 residues. CDR1 MDHEN and CDR2 SYDVKM come from the germline V gene. CDR3 region: CASTRKPTYQRIPYREHENIQYF. As DNA, the CDR3 is TGTGCCAGCACCAGAAAACCAACTTACCAGCGGATTCCATACAGGGAGCATGAAAACATTCAGTACTTC.

The gene calls are TRBV28 and TRBJ2-3; the match to TRBD2 covers 9 bases. With V trimmed by 5 bases and J by 2 bases, 8 bases remained unmatched. Germline V gene sequence: CDR1 MDHEN, CDR2 SYDVKM. This CDR3 has 16 amino acids. The CDR3: CASSPLGLAHTDTQYF. In nucleotides, the CDR3 is TGTGCCAGCAGTCCTCTGGGACTAGCCCACACAGATACGCAGTATTTT.

This clonotype was seen more than once but under ten times. The chain carries TRBV5-1 and TRBJ2-4; TRBD2 agrees at 8 bases. The CDR3 sequence is 15 residues long. The germline CDR1 and CDR2 sequences are SGHRS and YFSETQ. V gave up 0 bases and J gave up 8 bases; unmatched junction bases: 7. The CDR3 is CASSLDSSGRYIQYF. CDR3 coding DNA: TGCGCCAGCAGCTTGGATTCGAGCGGGAGATACATTCAGTACTTC.

V is TRBV28 and J is TRBJ2-7; D may be TRBD1 or TRBD2 (5 bases each). Looked up from germline, CDR1 is MDHEN and CDR2 is SYDVKM. The length of the CDR3 is 15 residues. Trimming removed 5 bases from V and 0 bases from J, with 14 bases in between. The CDR3 region is CASSTRQKSSYEQYF. The CDR3 DNA is TGTGCCAGCAGTACTAGACAGAAAAGCTCCTACGAGCAGTACTTC.

This clonotype was picked up many times. The chain links TRBV6-1 to TRBJ2-7, with 7 bases lining up with TRBD1. Losses at the gene ends were 7 bases for V and 3 bases for J; bases not matched to a gene: 3. CDR1 MNHNS and CDR2 SASEGT come from the germline V gene. This CDR3 contains 12 residues. The CDR3 region has the DNA TGTGCCAGCACGGACAGGTACTACGAGCAGTACTTC. Amino acid sequence: CASTDRYYEQYF.

This clonotype was counted many times. The chain recombines TRBV11-3 with TRBJ2-1; 8 bases are a match to TRBD1. CDR1 and CDR2 from the germline V gene are SGHNT and YENEEA. The V gene end was trimmed by 4 bases and the J gene end by 7 bases; junction bases not matched to a gene: 3. This CDR3 contains 13 residues. The CDR3 nucleotides read TGTGCCAGCAGCTCCAGGGACAGGAATGAGCAGTTCTTC. This sequence encodes CASSSRDRNEQFF.

In its sample, this clonotype was seen many times. The chain recombines TRBV18 with TRBJ2-7, with 7 bases aligning to TRBD2. CDR3 length equals 14 residues. V was clipped by 3 bases and J by 5 bases; unmatched bases: 7. CDR1 KGHSH and CDR2 LQKENI come from the germline V gene. This chain's CDR3 is CASSPPQAGDEQYF. The CDR3 DNA reads TGTGCCAGCTCACCCCCCCAGGCGGGGGACGAGCAGTACTTC.

There are many counts of this clonotype. The rearrangement uses TRBV7-8 and TRBJ1-6, with D possibly TRBD1 on 6 matching bases. V was trimmed by 5 bases and J by 7 bases, leaving 15 bases between them. CDR3 length: 15 residues. Germline CDR1 is SGHVS and CDR2 is FQNEAQ. The CDR3 sequence: CASSDSRGINSPLHF. CDR3 sequence (DNA): TGTGCCAGCAGCGATTCGAGGGGGATCAATTCACCCCTCCACTTT.

This clonotype occurred many times. This chain uses TRBV6-1 with TRBJ1-2; D gene unclear. The CDR3 is made up of 14 amino acids. Trimming removed 8 bases from V and 3 bases from J, with 16 bases in between. CDR1 is MNHNS, CDR2 SASEGT, per germline. CDR3 protein: CASGDPGIDYGYTF. The CDR3 coding sequence is TGTGCCAGCGGAGATCCGGGAATCGACTATGGCTACACCTTC.

A few counts support this clonotype. The chain is built from TRBV11-1 and TRBJ2-5; either TRBD1 or TRBD2 may supply D (5 bases each). The V gene lost 4 bases and the J gene lost 2 bases, with 14 bases spanning the gap. The CDR3 totals 15 residues. Germline V lookup: CDR1 SGHAT, CDR2 FQDESV (reference sequence). The CDR3 region has the DNA TGTGCCAGCAGCTCCAGGGACGAACCACAAGAGACCCAGTACTTC. This sequence encodes CASSSRDEPQETQYF.

Details on this clonotype: The CDR3 does not close with the conserved phenylalanine or tryptophan, likely indicating a read error. The J gene is TRBJ1-1, the V gene TRBV12-3 or TRBV12-4; no clear D gene. CDR3 length: 11 residues. This CDR3 reads CAGSFNGEAFL. The CDR3 DNA is TGTGCCGGCAGTTTTAATGGAGAAGCTTTCCTT.

This clonotype showed up just a few times. The rearrangement uses TRBV28 and TRBJ2-5, with 10 nucleotides matching TRBD2. The CDR3 consists of 14 residues. The trim removed 5 bases at V and 4 bases at J, leaving 4 bases unmatched. The germline gives CDR1 MDHEN, CDR2 SYDVKM. The DNA for the CDR3 is TGTGCCAGCAGTACTAGCGGGATGGGAGAGACCCAGTACTTC. It encodes CASSTSGMGETQYF.